Below, 22 T cell receptor beta chains from the same sample are listed, as sequenced in a study of regulatory T cells in long-lasting Graves disease. This sample's time point: persistent/refractory GD, antithyroid drugs over 5 years with positive TRAb. Scientists built the TCR library using RNA that was extracted from PBMCs. Building of the TCR beta libraries involved iRepertoire HTBI primers and Arm-PCR of CDR3 regions. TCRdb itself ran the multiplex PCR reads through MiXCR, one entry per CDR3 protein. The sample holds over 300,000 distinct CDR3 sequences, about 19% seen once. The sequenced sample was peripheral blood mononuclear cells (PBMCs), obtained when the disease was refractory, from a patient treated with antithyroid drugs. All receptors come from a female donor with Graves disease.

A note on this clonotype: An end of the junction differs from the germline gene, which may be a read error. V and J are TRBV5-1 and TRBJ2-7; 8 bases align to TRBD1. This CDR3 is built from 15 residues. Germline CDR1 is SGHRS and CDR2 is YFSETQ. The CDR3 DNA sequence: TGCGCCAGCAGCTTGGAAGGACAGGGAGGTAGAATGCTGGACTTC. Translation: CASSLEGQGGRMLDF. Combining the CDR3 with reference TRBV5-1 and TRBJ2-7 gives the whole variable domain KAGVTQTPRYLIKTRGQQVTLSCSPISGHRSVSWYQQTPGQGLQFLFEYFSETQRNKGNFPGRFSGRQFSNSRSEMNVSTLELGDSALYLCASSLEGQGGRMLDFGPGTRLTVT.

A remark on this clonotype: A read error may explain this, as a much larger clone is one base away. V and J are TRBV6-2 or TRBV6-3 and TRBJ1-5; D possibly corresponds to TRBD1 (5 bases). The V gene lost 3 bases and the J gene lost 3 bases, with 18 bases spanning the gap. The germline gives CDR1 MNHEY, CDR2 SVGEGT. CDR3 length: 17 residues. The CDR3 DNA is TGTGCCAGCAGTTATCCTAGTGGGGCAGGCACCAATCAGCCCCAGCATTTT. The encoded protein is CASSYPSGAGTNQPQHF.

This clonotype occurred a few times. The chain uses TRBV5-5 and TRBJ1-3; D might be TRBD1 (6 bases). Germline V gene data show CDR1 as SGHKS and CDR2 as YYEKEE (reference sequence). The V end was cut by 0 bases, the J end by 0 bases, with 10 bases between. This CDR3 region has 16 residues. For the CDR3, the DNA is TGTGCCAGCAGCTTGGGGACAGACTTCTCTGGAAACACCATATATTTT. It yields the protein CASSLGTDFSGNTIYF.

This clonotype showed up just a few times. The V call is TRBV4-2, the J call TRBJ2-7, with D possibly being TRBD2 (6 bases). Germline CDR1 and CDR2: LGHNA and YNFKEQ. V was pared by 1 base and J by 6 bases, with 10 bases between. The CDR3 sequence is 13 residues long. The DNA for the CDR3 is TGTGCCAGCAGCCAAGCCACTAGCCGCGAGCAGTACTTC. Translated: CASSQATSREQYF.

This clonotype was found a few times. The chain uses TRBV7-9 and TRBJ2-7; 10 bases agree with TRBD2. Trimming removed 6 bases from V and 4 bases from J; junction bases left unmatched: 3. The CDR3 totals 13 residues. In germline, CDR1 is SEHNR, CDR2 FQNEAQ (reference sequence). The CDR3 loop is CASSLAGEYEQYF. The CDR3 DNA follows: TGTGCCAGCAGTCTAGCGGGAGAATACGAGCAGTACTTC.

The table lists this clonotype with many counts. The J gene is TRBJ1-2, the V gene TRBV6-5; D may be TRBD1 (5 bases). V shed 2 bases and J shed 4 bases, with 17 bases lying between them. Per germline, CDR1 MNHEY and CDR2 SVGAGI. The CDR3 loop spans 16 amino acids. CDR3 nucleotide sequence: TGTGCCAGCAGTTACCGTAGAAGGGGCTCGGGCTATGGCTACACCTTC. Protein sequence: CASSYRRRGSGYGYTF.

This clonotype was picked up a small number of times. Possible read error: a much larger clone is one base away. This is likely a read error, given that the CDR3 carries no conserved phenylalanine or tryptophan at its end. The V and J genes are TRBV5-5 and TRBJ1-2; weak D call: TRBD1 (6 bases). Trimming took off 4 bases at V and 4 bases at J, with 14 bases between the two ends. Germline V lookup: CDR1 SGHKS, CDR2 YYEKEE (reference sequence). The CDR3 totals 14 residues. CDR3 nucleotides: TGTGCCAGCAGCCCGGACAGTCCCCGCTATGGCTACACCCTC. Its protein is CASSPDSPRYGYTL.

This clonotype was detected only a few times. The chain is built from TRBV9 and TRBJ1-4; TRBD1 agrees at 8 bases. V shed 0 bases and J 5 bases; nucleotides not matched to a gene: 3. Germline values: CDR1 SGDLS, CDR2 YYNGEE. The CDR3 sequence is 15 residues long. CDR3 sequence reads: CASSVGGTGNEKLFF. The CDR3 DNA is TGTGCCAGCAGCGTAGGAGGGACAGGCAATGAAAAACTGTTTTTT.

This clonotype showed up just a few times. The J gene is TRBJ2-2, the V gene TRBV7-2; 7 bases fit TRBD1. J lost 0 bases, V lost 8 bases, and 6 bases had no gene match. The CDR3 length is 15 residues. CDR1 SGHTA and CDR2 FQGNSA come from the germline V gene. The CDR3 DNA follows: TGTGCCAGCGGTGACAGGGTCGCGAACACCGGGGAGCTGTTTTTT. This sequence encodes CASGDRVANTGELFF. The entire variable domain, with the rest obtained from reference TRBV7-2 and TRBJ2-2, is as follows: GAGVSQSPSNKVTEKGKDVELRCDPISGHTALYWYRQSLGQGLEFLIYFQGNSAPDKSGLPSDRFSAERTGGSVSTLTIQRTQQEDSAVYLCASGDRVANTGELFFGEGSRLTVL.

The table lists this clonotype with a few counts. The chain carries TRBV7-2 and TRBJ1-2, with a weak D call TRBD1 (6 bases). Trimming removed 5 bases at V and 8 bases at J, with 21 bases between. This CDR3 is built from 15 residues. The V gene's germline CDR1 is SGHTA and CDR2 FQGNSA. The CDR3 region is CASSPAETGLIGYTF. Written as DNA, the CDR3 is TGTGCCAGCAGCCCCGCGGAAACAGGGCTGATCGGCTACACCTTC.

The sample holds a few counts of this clonotype. The CDR3 region is CSAGGGLQPQHF. The CDR3 DNA is TGCAGTGCGGGAGGAGGTCTTCAGCCCCAGCATTTT. The chain has TRBV20-1 and TRBJ1-5; D uncertain. The CDR3 has 12 amino acids. Trimming pared 6 bases from V and 6 bases from J, leaving 12 bases between. Germline V lookup: CDR1 DFQATT, CDR2 SNEGSKA (reference sequence).

Many counts were recorded for this clonotype. The chain is built from TRBV11-2 and TRBJ2-6; TRBD1 is a possible D gene (5 bases). V was clipped by 3 bases and J by 2 bases, with 14 bases between them. The germline gives CDR1 SGHAT, CDR2 FQNNGV. This CDR3 comprises 17 residues. The CDR3: CASSFPGNVPGANVLTF. Written as DNA, the CDR3 is TGTGCCAGCAGCTTCCCAGGGAACGTCCCTGGGGCCAACGTCCTGACTTTC.

This clonotype was seen more than once but under ten times. This chain connects TRBV7-9 to TRBJ2-7, with 7 bases that match TRBD1. This CDR3 region has 16 residues. V shed 5 bases, J shed 3 bases, and the junction held 13 bases outside the gene matches. The germline V gene has CDR1 SEHNR and CDR2 FQNEAQ (reference sequence). The CDR3 here is CASSPESGQNFYEQYF. DNA for the CDR3: TGTGCCAGCAGCCCCGAATCGGGACAGAACTTCTACGAGCAGTACTTC.

About this clonotype itself: This may be a read error, as it is one base from a much larger clone. The chain combines TRBV6-6 with TRBJ2-5, with 7 bases that match TRBD2. CDR1 is MNHNY and CDR2 is SVGAGI in the germline V gene (reference sequence). With 0 bases clipped from V and 9 bases from J, the junction kept 16 bases outside the gene matches. The CDR3 has 17 residues. The CDR3 reads CASSYSGGTNRGRPQYF. As DNA, the CDR3 is TGTGCCAGCAGTTACTCGGGGGGGACTAACAGAGGGAGACCCCAGTACTTC.

This chain joins TRBV4-1 and TRBJ1-5; no reliable D call. CDR3 size: 15 residues. Germline V gives CDR1 MGHRA, CDR2 YSYEKL. The ends were cut back, 0 bases at V and 4 bases at J, with 10 bases in the middle. The CDR3 DNA follows: TGCGCCAGCAGCCAAGATTGGGCGGGGAATCAGCCCCAGCATTTT. Protein sequence: CASSQDWAGNQPQHF.

This clonotype was seen at least ten times. The chain is built from TRBV6-2 or TRBV6-3 and TRBJ1-2; D is unclear. Trimming took 4 bases from V and 0 from J, leaving 9 bases between them. Per the germline V gene, CDR1 is MNHEY and CDR2 is SVGEGT. The CDR3 contains 14 residues. Here the CDR3 DNA reads TGTGCCAGCAGTTTAGGAGGCGCTAACTATGGCTACACCTTC. This codes for CASSLGGANYGYTF.

The table lists this clonotype with a few counts. The chain employs TRBV5-6 and TRBJ2-7; D uncertain. V lost 0 bases and J lost 3, with 10 bases in between. The CDR3 spans 14 residues. CDR1 is SGHDT, CDR2 YYEEEE, per germline. The DNA of the CDR3 is TGTGCCAGCAGCTTGGGGCTCACATACTACGAGCAGTACTTC. It translates to CASSLGLTYYEQYF.

Of note for this clonotype: A single base separates this from a much larger clone, so it may be a read error. V usage is TRBV6-4 and J usage is TRBJ2-5, with a possible D match to TRBD2 (5 bases). The CDR3 loop spans 14 amino acids. V was trimmed by 3 bases and J by 4 bases, leaving 12 bases between them. Per germline, CDR1 MRHNA and CDR2 SNTAGT. The CDR3 region has the DNA TGTGCCAGCAGTGAAACGGGGAGCGGAGAGACCCAGTACTTC. It is translated as CASSETGSGETQYF.

Turning to this clonotype: Given a much more abundant clone one base away, this may be a read error. This rearrangement joins TRBV19 to TRBJ1-5; D not certain. The CDR3 is made up of 15 amino acids. Germline V gene lookup returns CDR1 LNHDA and CDR2 SQIVND (reference sequence). This chain's CDR3 is CASSPTARSNQSQHF. As DNA, the CDR3 is TGTGCCAGTAGTCCTACGGCCAGGAGCAATCAGTCCCAGCATTTT.

The chain combines TRBV28 with TRBJ1-5, with no clear D. The V gene lost 1 base and the J gene lost 2 bases, with 15 bases spanning the gap. Germline loops: CDR1 MDHEN, CDR2 SYDVKM. CDR3 size: 17 residues. CDR3 region: CASSLSGGGRRNQPQHF. Here the CDR3 DNA reads TGTGCCAGCAGTTTATCAGGCGGAGGGCGCCGCAATCAGCCCCAGCATTTT.

This clonotype was counted a single time. The rearrangement links TRBV7-8 to TRBJ1-4; D gene ambiguous. CDR3 length: 14 amino acids. Germline V gene lookup returns CDR1 SGHVS and CDR2 FQNEAQ. Trimming shortened V by 8 bases and J by 6 bases, and 16 bases separated the two germline ends. DNA of the CDR3: TGTGCCAGCGGCCCCACCAGGAGTTATGAAAAACTGTTTTTT. Translated: CASGPTRSYEKLFF.

The V gene is TRBV20-1, the J gene TRBJ2-7; D might be TRBD1 or TRBD2, each matching 7 bases. The V and J ends lost 3 bases and 2 bases respectively, with 14 bases between them. The CDR3 spans 14 residues. Germline values: CDR1 DFQATT, CDR2 SNEGSKA (reference sequence). The CDR3 DNA follows: TGCAGTGCTAGGGGGGGGACAGAACCCTACGAGCAGTACTTC. Translating gives CSARGGTEPYEQYF.